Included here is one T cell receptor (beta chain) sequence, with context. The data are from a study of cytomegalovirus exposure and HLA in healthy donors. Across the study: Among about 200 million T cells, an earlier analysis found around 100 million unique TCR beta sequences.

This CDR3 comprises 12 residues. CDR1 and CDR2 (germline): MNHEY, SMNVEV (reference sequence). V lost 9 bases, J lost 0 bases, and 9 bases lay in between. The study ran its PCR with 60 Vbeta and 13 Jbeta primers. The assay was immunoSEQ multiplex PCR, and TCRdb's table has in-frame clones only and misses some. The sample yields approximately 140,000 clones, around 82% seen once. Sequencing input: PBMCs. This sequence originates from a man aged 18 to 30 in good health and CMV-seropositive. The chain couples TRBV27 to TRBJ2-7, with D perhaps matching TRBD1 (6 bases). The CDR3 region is CASTGSSYEQYF. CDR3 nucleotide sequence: TGTGCCAGTACAGGGAGCTCCTACGAGCAGTACTTC.